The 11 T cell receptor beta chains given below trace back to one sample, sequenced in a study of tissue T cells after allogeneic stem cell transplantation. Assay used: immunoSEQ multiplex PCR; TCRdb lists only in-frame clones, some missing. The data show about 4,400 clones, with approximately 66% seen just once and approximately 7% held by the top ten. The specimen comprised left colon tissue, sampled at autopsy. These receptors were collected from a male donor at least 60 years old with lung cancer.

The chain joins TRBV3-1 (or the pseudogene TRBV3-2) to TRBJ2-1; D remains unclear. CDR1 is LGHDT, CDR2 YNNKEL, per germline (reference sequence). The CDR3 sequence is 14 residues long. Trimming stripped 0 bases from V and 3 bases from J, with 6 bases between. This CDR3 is CASSQDGVYNEQFF. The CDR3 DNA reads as TGTGCCAGCAGCCAAGATGGGGTCTACAATGAGCAGTTCTTC.

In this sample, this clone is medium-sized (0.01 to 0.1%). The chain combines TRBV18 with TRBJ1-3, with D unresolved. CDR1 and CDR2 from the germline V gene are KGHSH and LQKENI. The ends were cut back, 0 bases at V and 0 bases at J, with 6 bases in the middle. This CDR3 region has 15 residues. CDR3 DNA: TGTGCCAGCTCACCACCTAGGGACTCTGGAAACACCATATATTTT. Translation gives CASSPPRDSGNTIYF.

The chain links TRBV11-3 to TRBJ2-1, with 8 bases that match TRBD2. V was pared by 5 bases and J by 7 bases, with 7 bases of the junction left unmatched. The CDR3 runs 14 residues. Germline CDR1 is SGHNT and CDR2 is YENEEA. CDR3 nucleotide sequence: TGTGCCAGCAGCCCCGGCGGGGGGTGGAATGAGCAGTTCTTC. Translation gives CASSPGGGWNEQFF.

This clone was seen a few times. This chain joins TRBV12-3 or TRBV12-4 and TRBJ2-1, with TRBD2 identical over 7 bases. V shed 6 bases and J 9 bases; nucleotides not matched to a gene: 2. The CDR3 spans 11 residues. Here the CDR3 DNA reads TGTGCCAGCAGGACTAGCCGTGAGCAGTTCTTC. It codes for CASRTSREQFF.

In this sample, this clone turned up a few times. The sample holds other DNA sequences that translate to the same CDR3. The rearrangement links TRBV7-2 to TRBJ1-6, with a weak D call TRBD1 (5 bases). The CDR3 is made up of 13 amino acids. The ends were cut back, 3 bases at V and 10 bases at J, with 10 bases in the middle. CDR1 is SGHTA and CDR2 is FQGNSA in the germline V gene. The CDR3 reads CASSLGPGSPLHF. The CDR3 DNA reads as TGTGCCAGCAGCTTGGGGCCAGGATCACCCCTCCACTTT.

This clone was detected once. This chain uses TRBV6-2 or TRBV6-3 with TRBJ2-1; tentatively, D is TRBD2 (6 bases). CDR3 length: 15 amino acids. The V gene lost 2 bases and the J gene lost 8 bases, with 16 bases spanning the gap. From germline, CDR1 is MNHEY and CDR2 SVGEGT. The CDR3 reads CASSYPAAGSDEQFF. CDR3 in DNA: TGTGCCAGCAGTTACCCCGCTGCGGGATCGGATGAGCAGTTCTTC.

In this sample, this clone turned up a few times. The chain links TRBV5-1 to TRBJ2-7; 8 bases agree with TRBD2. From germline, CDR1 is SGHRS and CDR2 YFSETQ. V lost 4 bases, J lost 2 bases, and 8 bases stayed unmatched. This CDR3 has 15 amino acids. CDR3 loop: CASSPRLARPYEQYF. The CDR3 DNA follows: TGCGCCAGCAGCCCGCGACTAGCGAGACCCTACGAGCAGTACTTC.

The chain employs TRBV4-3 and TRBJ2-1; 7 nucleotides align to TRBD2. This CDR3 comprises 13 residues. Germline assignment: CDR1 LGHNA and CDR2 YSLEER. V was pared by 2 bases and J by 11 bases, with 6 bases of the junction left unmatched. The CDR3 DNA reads TGCGCCAGCAGCCAAAATATGGGACTAAAGCAGTTCTTC. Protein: CASSQNMGLKQFF.

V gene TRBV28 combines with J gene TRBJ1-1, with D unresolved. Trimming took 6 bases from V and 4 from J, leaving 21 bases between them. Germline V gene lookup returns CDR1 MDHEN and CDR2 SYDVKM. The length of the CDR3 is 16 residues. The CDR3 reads CASRELLGKEGTEAFF. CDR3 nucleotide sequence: TGTGCCAGCAGAGAACTCCTTGGGAAGGAGGGCACTGAAGCTTTCTTT.

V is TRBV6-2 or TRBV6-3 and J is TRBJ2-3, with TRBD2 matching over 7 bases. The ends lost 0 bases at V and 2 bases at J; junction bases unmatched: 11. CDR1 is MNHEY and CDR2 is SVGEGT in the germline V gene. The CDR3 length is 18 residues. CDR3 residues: CASSYSPWRGLHTDTQYF. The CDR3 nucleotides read TGTGCCAGCAGTTACTCGCCTTGGCGGGGGTTACACACAGATACGCAGTATTTT.

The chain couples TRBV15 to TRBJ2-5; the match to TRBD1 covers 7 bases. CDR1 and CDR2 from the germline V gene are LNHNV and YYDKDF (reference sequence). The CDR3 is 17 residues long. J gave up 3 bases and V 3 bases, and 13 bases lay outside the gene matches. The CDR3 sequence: CATSSRQGMGWEETQYF. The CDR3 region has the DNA TGTGCCACCAGCAGCCGACAGGGTATGGGCTGGGAAGAGACCCAGTACTTC. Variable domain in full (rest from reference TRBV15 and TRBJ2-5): DAMVIQNPRYQVTQFGKPVTLSCSQTLNHNVMYWYQQKSSQAPKLLFHYYDKDFNNEADTPDNFQSRRPNTSFCFLDIRSPGLGDTAMYLCATSSRQGMGWEETQYFGPGTRLLVL.